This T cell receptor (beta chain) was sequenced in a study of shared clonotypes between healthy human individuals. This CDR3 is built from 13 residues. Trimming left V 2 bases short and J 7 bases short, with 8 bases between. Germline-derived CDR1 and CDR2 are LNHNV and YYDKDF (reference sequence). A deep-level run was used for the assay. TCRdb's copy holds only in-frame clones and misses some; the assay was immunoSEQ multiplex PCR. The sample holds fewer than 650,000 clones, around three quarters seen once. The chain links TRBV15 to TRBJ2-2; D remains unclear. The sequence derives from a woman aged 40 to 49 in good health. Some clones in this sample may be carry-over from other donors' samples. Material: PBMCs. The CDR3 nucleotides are TGTGCCACCAGCAGATCCGCTAACGGGGAGCTGTTTTTT. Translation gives CATSRSANGELFF.